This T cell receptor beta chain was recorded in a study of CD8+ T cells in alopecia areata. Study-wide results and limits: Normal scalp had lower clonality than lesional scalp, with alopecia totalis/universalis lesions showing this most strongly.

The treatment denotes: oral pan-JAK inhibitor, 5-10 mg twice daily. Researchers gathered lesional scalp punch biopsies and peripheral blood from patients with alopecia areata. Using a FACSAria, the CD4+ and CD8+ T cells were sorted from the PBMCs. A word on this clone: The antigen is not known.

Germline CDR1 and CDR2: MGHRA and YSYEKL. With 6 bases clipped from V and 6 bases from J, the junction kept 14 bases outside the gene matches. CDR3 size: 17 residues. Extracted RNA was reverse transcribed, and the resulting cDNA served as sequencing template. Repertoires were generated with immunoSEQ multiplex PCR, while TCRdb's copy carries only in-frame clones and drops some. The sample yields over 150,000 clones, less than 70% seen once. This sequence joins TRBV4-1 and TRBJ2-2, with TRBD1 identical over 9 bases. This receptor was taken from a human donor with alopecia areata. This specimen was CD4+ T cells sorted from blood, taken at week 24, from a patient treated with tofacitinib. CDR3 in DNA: TGCGCCAGCAGGAGGGGGAAAGGACAGGGGATTCCCGGGGAGCTGTTTTTT. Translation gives CASRRGKGQGIPGELFF.